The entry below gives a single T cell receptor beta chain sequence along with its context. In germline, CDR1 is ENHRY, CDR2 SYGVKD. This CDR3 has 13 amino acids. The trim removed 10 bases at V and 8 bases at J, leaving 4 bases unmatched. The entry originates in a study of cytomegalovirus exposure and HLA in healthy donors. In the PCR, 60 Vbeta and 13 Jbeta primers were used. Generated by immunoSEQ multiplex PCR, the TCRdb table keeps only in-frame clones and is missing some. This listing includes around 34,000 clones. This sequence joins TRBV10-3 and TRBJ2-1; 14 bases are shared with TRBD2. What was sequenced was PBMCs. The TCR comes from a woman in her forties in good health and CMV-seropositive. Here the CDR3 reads CATGTSGGYEQFF. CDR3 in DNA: TGTGCCACCGGGACTAGCGGGGGCTATGAGCAGTTCTTC.